The 10 T cell receptor beta chains given below trace back to one sample, sequenced in a study of esophageal squamous cell carcinoma under preoperative chemotherapy. TCRdb independently ran MiXCR on the PCR reads; one entry per CDR3 protein. The top ten hold over 25% of the sample, which has 15,000 to 20,000 distinct CDR3 sequences, 48% seen once. Time point: before preoperative PTX-NDP chemotherapy. This sample was obtained from a patient given preoperative chemotherapy. These receptor sequences come from a human donor with esophageal squamous cell carcinoma. The donor label of this sample is uncertain.

There are a few counts of this clonotype. V and J are TRBV7-2 and TRBJ2-7; the D gene is possibly TRBD2 (6 bases). There are 15 residues in the CDR3. Germline V gene data show CDR1 as SGHTA and CDR2 as FQGNSA. V lost 5 bases and J lost 4, with 18 bases in between. The CDR3 is CASSPKGPGAYEQYF. Here the CDR3 DNA reads TGTGCCAGCAGCCCGAAGGGACCGGGAGCTTACGAGCAGTACTTC.

The chain has TRBV15 and TRBJ2-3; the D gene could be TRBD1 or TRBD2 (5 bases each). The DNA end lines up better with TRBJ2-1; the J call may be wrong. The length of the CDR3 is 14 residues. Germline loops: CDR1 LNHNV, CDR2 YYDKDF (reference sequence). CDR3 region: CATSIGGVGETQFF. CDR3 coding DNA: TGTGCCACCAGCATAGGTGGGGTAGGGGAGACCCAGTTCTTC.

Remarks on this clonotype: The junction does not match germline at one end; this may be a read error. This rearrangement joins TRBV7-2 to TRBJ2-3; 11 bases fit TRBD2. The length of the CDR3 is 15 residues. CDR1 SGHTA and CDR2 FQGNSA come from the germline V gene. CDR3 protein: CASSLAGGHTDTQYF. The DNA for the CDR3 is TGTGCCAGCAGCCTAGCGGGGGGACACACAGATACGCAGTATTTT.

The chain is built from TRBV6-5 and TRBJ2-3; TRBD2 aligns across 10 bases. Trimming took 0 bases from V and 6 from J; bases not matched to a gene: 6. The CDR3 has 16 amino acids. Germline CDR1 MNHEY, CDR2 SVGAGI. DNA of the CDR3: TGTGCCAGCAGTTACTCAGCGGGAGGGGCGGTGGATACGCAGTATTTT. As protein: CASSYSAGGAVDTQYF.

The table lists this clonotype with a few counts. The chain uses TRBV6-1 and TRBJ2-5; 12 bases fit TRBD1. The length of the CDR3 is 15 residues. The V gene's germline CDR1 is MNHNS and CDR2 SASEGT. Losses at the gene ends were 2 bases for V and 11 bases for J; bases not matched to a gene: 9. The CDR3 DNA reads as TGTGCCAGCAGTGAAACCGGGACAGGGGGCCTGGAGCAGTACTTC. Its protein is CASSETGTGGLEQYF.

This clonotype was seen at least ten times. This chain uses TRBV12-3 or TRBV12-4 with TRBJ2-5, with D possibly TRBD1 on 5 matching bases. The V end was cut by 7 bases, the J end by 2 bases, with 14 bases between. The CDR3 has 14 residues. CDR3 amino acids: CASTVVGAQETQYF. The CDR3 region has the DNA TGTGCCAGCACCGTAGTAGGGGCTCAAGAGACCCAGTACTTC.

The J gene is TRBJ2-1, the V gene TRBV7-6, with TRBD2 identical over 9 bases. The CDR3 covers 13 residues. Germline trimming cut 2 bases from V and 10 bases from J; bases unmatched to any gene: 3. The germline V gene encodes CDR1 SGHVS and CDR2 FNYEAQ. CDR3 nucleotides: TGTGCCAGCAGCTTATCGCGGGAGGGAGAGCAGTTCTTC. Translation gives CASSLSREGEQFF.

This clonotype was counted ten times or more. This rearrangement joins TRBV7-8 to TRBJ2-1; 14 positions agree with TRBD2. Looked up from germline, CDR1 is SGHVS and CDR2 is FQNEAQ. This CDR3 contains 15 residues. V gave up 5 bases and J gave up 9 bases; unmatched junction bases: 6. The CDR3 spells CASSQGLAGVVEQFF. CDR3 bases: TGTGCCAGCAGCCAGGGACTAGCGGGAGTTGTTGAGCAGTTCTTC.

The V gene is TRBV7-6, the J gene TRBJ2-7; maybe TRBD1 (6 bases). The CDR3 runs to 15 residues. Germline assignment: CDR1 SGHVS and CDR2 FNYEAQ. V was clipped by 5 bases and J by 0 bases, with 14 bases between them. CDR3 sequence: CASSHGQSGSYEQYF. The CDR3 DNA is TGTGCCAGCAGCCATGGACAGTCGGGCTCCTACGAGCAGTACTTC.

This clonotype has just a few counts. V gene TRBV30 combines with J gene TRBJ1-2; 8 nucleotides agree with TRBD1. The germline V gene has CDR1 GTSNPN and CDR2 SVGIG (reference sequence). Losses at the gene ends were 2 bases for V and 8 bases for J; bases not matched to a gene: 10. This CDR3 is built from 14 residues. CDR3 residues: CAWSPRTGTSGYTF. CDR3 in DNA: TGTGCCTGGAGTCCACGGACAGGGACGAGCGGCTACACCTTC.